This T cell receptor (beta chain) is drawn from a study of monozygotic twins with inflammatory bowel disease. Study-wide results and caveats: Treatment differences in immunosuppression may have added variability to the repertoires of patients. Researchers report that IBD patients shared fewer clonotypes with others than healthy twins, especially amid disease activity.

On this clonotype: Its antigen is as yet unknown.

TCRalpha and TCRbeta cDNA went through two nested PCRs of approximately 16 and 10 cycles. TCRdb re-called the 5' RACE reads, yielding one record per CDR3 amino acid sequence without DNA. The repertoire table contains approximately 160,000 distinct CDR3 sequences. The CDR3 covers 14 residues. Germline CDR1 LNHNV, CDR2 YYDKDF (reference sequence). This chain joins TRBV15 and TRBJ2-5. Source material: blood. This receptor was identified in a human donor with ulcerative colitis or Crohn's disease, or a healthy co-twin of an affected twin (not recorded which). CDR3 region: CATSINSAQETQYF.